These 9 T cell receptor beta chains were sequenced from one sample in a study of T cells after yellow fever vaccination. In TCRdb, the 5' RACE reads were re-called with MiXCR into one record per CDR3 protein. The data show approximately 330,000 distinct CDR3 sequences, around 13% seen once. The sequencing here drew on CD4+ T cells sorted from PBMCs, taken 15 days after the yellow fever booster vaccination. Source of these receptors: a man aged 18 to 29 who received the YFV17D yellow fever vaccine.

This clonotype was seen only a few times. V is TRBV7-2 and J is TRBJ2-5, with D maybe TRBD2 (6 bases). Trimming pared 1 base from V and 2 bases from J, leaving 8 bases between. The CDR3 covers 14 residues. Germline V lookup: CDR1 SGHTA, CDR2 FQGNSA. The DNA of the CDR3 is TGTGCCAGCAGCTTAGAGGCGGGGCAAGAGACCCAGTACTTC. Translated, it gives CASSLEAGQETQYF.

This clonotype was found a few times. The CDR3 here is CSARGQGTESNQPQHF. As DNA, the CDR3 is TGCAGTGCTAGAGGACAGGGAACGGAAAGCAATCAGCCCCAGCATTTT. J is TRBJ1-5 and V is TRBV20-1; 7 bases are shared with TRBD1. V lost 1 base and J lost 1; bases outside the gene matches: 7. CDR3 length equals 16 residues. The germline V gene has CDR1 DFQATT and CDR2 SNEGSKA (reference sequence).

This clonotype occurred a few times. The chain employs TRBV14 and TRBJ2-3; D perhaps matches TRBD2 (7 bases). The ends were cut back, 6 bases at V and 2 bases at J, with 15 bases in the middle. The V gene's germline CDR1 is SGHDN and CDR2 FVKESK. This CDR3 has 15 residues. DNA for the CDR3: TGTGCCAGCAGGCACAGGGAGGGGTCCACAGATACGCAGTATTTT. Translating it yields CASRHREGSTDTQYF.

This clonotype was recorded a few times. J is TRBJ2-1 and V is TRBV6-1; 9 bases are a match to TRBD2. Germline trimming cut 7 bases from V and 3 bases from J; bases unmatched to any gene: 10. This CDR3 contains 16 residues. Germline CDR1 and CDR2: MNHNS and SASEGT. CDR3 bases: TGTGCCAGCACCGGTAGCGGGGGACTAGTCTACAATGAGCAGTTCTTC. This encodes CASTGSGGLVYNEQFF.

This clonotype was counted between two and nine times. The chain's CDR3 is CASSGRDRFPSIQYF. The CDR3, as DNA: TGTGCCAGCAGCGGCCGGGACAGGTTCCCATCCATTCAGTACTTC. V gene TRBV3-1 combines with J gene TRBJ2-4; TRBD1 agrees at 8 bases. The CDR3 runs 15 residues. J lost 9 bases, V lost 5 bases, and 12 bases had no gene match. Germline CDR1 is LGHDT and CDR2 is YNNKEL (reference sequence).

This clonotype came up a few times. V is TRBV18 and J is TRBJ2-2; D is ambiguous. Per germline, CDR1 KGHSH and CDR2 LQKENI. V was shortened by 1 base and J by 1 base, with 4 bases between the two germline ends. CDR3 length: 14 residues. As DNA, the CDR3 is TGTGCCAGCTCACCACGGCAGAACACCGGGGAGCTGTTTTTT. Translation: CASSPRQNTGELFF.

This chain joins TRBV28 and TRBJ1-1; 10 bases agree with TRBD1. Germline V gene sequence: CDR1 MDHEN, CDR2 SYDVKM. The CDR3 extends over 14 amino acids. V shed 6 bases, J shed 8 bases, and the junction held 9 bases outside the gene matches. The CDR3 protein is CASRGGQGVNEAFF. CDR3 DNA: TGTGCCAGCAGGGGTGGACAGGGGGTTAACGAAGCTTTCTTT.

The V call is TRBV4-1, the J call TRBJ2-3; the D call may be TRBD1 or TRBD2 (5 bases each). The ends were cut back, 0 bases at V and 7 bases at J, with 14 bases in the middle. The germline gives CDR1 MGHRA, CDR2 YSYEKL. The CDR3 is made up of 15 amino acids. DNA of the CDR3: TGCGCCAGCAGCCAAGAAGGGGCGTCGGGGTATACGCAGTATTTT. It encodes CASSQEGASGYTQYF.

This chain links TRBV10-3 with TRBJ2-5, with D perhaps being TRBD1 or TRBD2 (6 bases each). CDR1 ENHRY and CDR2 SYGVKD come from the germline V gene. V lost 7 bases to trimming and J lost 5 bases, with 29 bases between them. This CDR3 has 18 residues. The CDR3 loop is CAIKGAGQGTPKEETQYF. The CDR3 region has the DNA TGTGCCATCAAAGGGGCGGGGCAGGGGACGCCAAAGGAGGAGACCCAGTACTTC.